A single sample gave rise to the 22 T cell receptor beta chains below, sequenced in a study of cytomegalovirus exposure and HLA in healthy donors. TCRdb's copy holds only in-frame clones and misses some; the assay was immunoSEQ multiplex PCR. The sample contains about 130,000 clones, 88% of which appear only once. Sequencing used PBMCs. These receptors were collected from a man aged 25-40 years in good health and CMV-seronegative.

The rearrangement links TRBV6-6 to TRBJ2-7; unclear D gene. The length of the CDR3 is 10 residues. V gave up 6 bases and J gave up 3 bases, with 3 bases separating them. Germline CDR1 reads MNHNY; CDR2 reads SVGAGI (reference sequence). This CDR3 reads CASSNYEQYF. The CDR3 coding sequence is TGTGCCAGCAGCAACTACGAGCAGTACTTC.

The chain joins TRBV5-4 to TRBJ2-2, with 8 bases aligning to TRBD2. Trimming removed 4 bases from V and 5 bases from J; junction bases left unmatched: 7. CDR1 and CDR2 (germline): SGHNT, YYREEE (reference sequence). The CDR3 contains 15 residues. CDR3 in amino acids: CASSRDGGGTGELFF. The CDR3 region has the DNA TGTGCCAGCAGCCGAGACGGCGGGGGGACCGGGGAGCTGTTTTTT.

This clone was found a few times. Within the sample, other DNA sequences also encode this same CDR3. The chain joins TRBV19 to TRBJ1-2; tentatively, D is TRBD1 (5 bases). Trimming cost V 3 bases and J 5 bases, with 10 bases left between them. The germline gives CDR1 LNHDA, CDR2 SQIVND (reference sequence). This CDR3 is 13 amino acids long. Written as DNA, the CDR3 is TGTGCCAGTAGTATCGACAGAGGATATGGCTACACCTTC. This encodes CASSIDRGYGYTF.

The rearrangement links TRBV9 to TRBJ1-2; tentatively, D is TRBD1 (6 bases). Germline V gene sequence: CDR1 SGDLS, CDR2 YYNGEE. With 7 bases removed from V and 7 bases from J, the gap between germline ends came to 14 bases. The CDR3 consists of 12 residues. CDR3 loop: CASRRGYGGYTF. DNA for the CDR3: TGTGCCAGCCGCAGGGGTTATGGTGGCTACACCTTC.

In DNA form, the CDR3 reads TGTGCCAGCAGCTTATTACAGCCCCGTTTGGGCGAGCAGTACTTC. It yields the protein CASSLLQPRLGEQYF. The V and J genes are TRBV7-9 and TRBJ2-7, with D unresolved. CDR1 is SEHNR and CDR2 is FQNEAQ in the germline V gene (reference sequence). The CDR3 is 15 amino acids. V was pared by 2 bases and J by 6 bases, with 17 bases between.

The CDR3 coding sequence is TGTGCCAGCAGCTTATTCCCCGGGGACAAGAGCTCCTACGAGCAGTACTTC. Protein: CASSLFPGDKSSYEQYF. V is TRBV7-9 and J is TRBJ2-7; D possibly corresponds to TRBD1 (6 bases). Trimming shortened V by 2 bases and J by 0 bases, and 17 bases separated the two germline ends. CDR1 is SEHNR, CDR2 FQNEAQ, per germline (reference sequence). This CDR3 is 17 amino acids long.

This rearrangement joins TRBV29-1 to TRBJ2-5; 7 bases map to TRBD2. Looked up from germline, CDR1 is SQVTM and CDR2 is ANQGSEA. The CDR3 has 13 residues. The V gene end was trimmed by 4 bases and the J gene end by 1 base; junction bases not matched to a gene: 3. The CDR3 nucleotides read TGCAGCGTTGTGCGGGGGAGCCAAGAGACCCAGTACTTC. It specifies CSVVRGSQETQYF.

V and J are TRBV14 and TRBJ2-7; D call uncertain. The CDR3 runs to 13 residues. Germline loops: CDR1 SGHDN, CDR2 FVKESK. The V and J ends lost 0 bases and 3 bases respectively, with 6 bases between them. CDR3 DNA sequence: TGTGCCAGCAGCCAAGACGCCTACTACGAGCAGTACTTC. It yields the protein CASSQDAYYEQYF.

V usage is TRBV10-1 and J usage is TRBJ2-6, with D tentatively TRBD1 (6 bases). CDR3 length equals 16 residues. CDR1 and CDR2 from the germline V gene are WNHNN and SYGVQD (reference sequence). The ends were cut back, 9 bases at V and 0 bases at J, with 15 bases in the middle. CDR3 DNA: TGCGCCAGAGAAGACAGGCAGTACTCTGGGGCCAACGTCCTGACTTTC. Translating gives CAREDRQYSGANVLTF.

The V and J genes are TRBV25-1 and TRBJ1-1; a possible D gene is TRBD1 (6 bases). This CDR3 has 13 amino acids. V dropped 5 bases and J dropped 5 bases, with 12 bases sitting between them. Germline V CDR1 and CDR2: MGHDK, SYGVNS. The CDR3 DNA reads TGTGCCAGCAGTATTTCAGGGGCGACTGAAGCTTTCTTT. Translation: CASSISGATEAFF.

This clone appeared a few times. The chain uses TRBV7-6 and TRBJ2-7; D remains unclear. Trimming cost V 2 bases and J 1 base, with 9 bases left between them. This CDR3 contains 14 residues. Germline V lookup: CDR1 SGHVS, CDR2 FNYEAQ. CDR3: CASSLLAPSYEQYF. In nucleotides, the CDR3 is TGTGCCAGCAGCTTATTGGCACCTTCCTACGAGCAGTACTTC.

This clone showed up just a few times. The V gene is TRBV7-9, the J gene TRBJ2-1; tentatively, D is TRBD2 (5 bases). CDR1 and CDR2 from the germline V gene are SEHNR and FQNEAQ (reference sequence). V gave up 3 bases and J gave up 9 bases, with 9 bases separating them. CDR3 length: 12 residues. The CDR3 DNA follows: TGTGCCAGCAGCTTTCCTCGGGGTGAGCAGTTCTTC. Translated, it gives CASSFPRGEQFF.

The rearrangement joins TRBV7-9 to TRBJ1-5; TRBD1 agrees at 7 bases. Germline trimming cut 4 bases from V and 6 bases from J; bases unmatched to any gene: 12. CDR3 length equals 16 residues. The germline V gene encodes CDR1 SEHNR and CDR2 FQNEAQ (reference sequence). DNA for the CDR3: TGTGCCAGCAGCTCCTCCGGGCAGACAGGGAGTCAGCCCCAGCATTTT. Translating gives CASSSSGQTGSQPQHF.

This clone was recorded a few times. The J gene is TRBJ2-1, the V gene TRBV30; 7 bases align to TRBD1. This CDR3 is built from 12 residues. Germline V gives CDR1 GTSNPN, CDR2 SVGIG (reference sequence). The trim removed 7 bases at V and 7 bases at J, leaving 7 bases unmatched. The CDR3 loop is CAFHRGGNEQFF. For the CDR3, the DNA is TGTGCCTTCCACAGGGGCGGAAATGAGCAGTTCTTC.

The chain links TRBV18 to TRBJ2-7; TRBD2 aligns across 8 bases. V was pared by 3 bases and J by 3 bases, with 4 bases of the junction left unmatched. This CDR3 is built from 14 residues. CDR1 KGHSH and CDR2 LQKENI come from the germline V gene. The CDR3 nucleotides read TGTGCCAGCTCACCCGGGAGGGGAGACTACGAGCAGTACTTC. It specifies CASSPGRGDYEQYF.

The rearrangement uses TRBV12-5 and TRBJ1-4, with TRBD1 identical over 8 bases. Germline V gives CDR1 LGHNT, CDR2 FRNRAP. The CDR3 is made up of 13 amino acids. J lost 8 bases, V lost 3 bases, and 2 bases had no gene match. The CDR3 loop reads CASGFDRGEKLFF. CDR3 bases: TGTGCTAGTGGTTTCGACAGGGGCGAAAAACTGTTTTTT.

The chain uses TRBV6-5 and TRBJ1-4; TRBD1 matches 7 bases. The CDR3 is 14 residues long. Germline V gene data show CDR1 as MNHEY and CDR2 as SVGAGI. The junction had 3 bases not matched to a gene; V was cut back by 5 bases and J by 3 bases. As DNA, the CDR3 is TGTGCCAGCAGTGAAGGGACAGCTAATGAAAAACTGTTTTTT. Residues: CASSEGTANEKLFF.

The chain joins TRBV27 to TRBJ1-1, with a weak D call TRBD1 (5 bases). V was pared by 7 bases and J by 1 base, with 22 bases between. Looked up from germline, CDR1 is MNHEY and CDR2 is SMNVEV (reference sequence). The length of the CDR3 is 17 residues. This CDR3 reads CASKEGLSYGSNTEAFF. The CDR3 DNA is TGTGCCAGCAAGGAGGGGCTAAGTTATGGATCGAACACTGAAGCTTTCTTT.

This clone was counted once. The chain is built from TRBV19 and TRBJ1-4, with D perhaps matching TRBD1 (5 bases). The length of the CDR3 is 17 residues. Trimming took off 7 bases at V and 6 bases at J, with 24 bases between the two ends. CDR1 and CDR2 (germline): LNHDA, SQIVND (reference sequence). This CDR3 reads CASKARRALGRDEKLFF. CDR3 sequence (DNA): TGTGCCAGTAAGGCCCGCAGGGCCCTTGGGAGGGATGAAAAACTGTTTTTT.

This clone showed up just once. The chain links TRBV7-2 to TRBJ2-1; possibly TRBD2 for D (5 bases). This CDR3 spans 17 amino acids. Germline loops: CDR1 SGHTA, CDR2 FQGNSA. V was clipped by 3 bases and J by 0 bases, with 15 bases between them. The chain's CDR3 is CASSFHTRFRSYNEQFF. The CDR3 DNA reads TGTGCCAGCAGCTTCCATACTAGATTTCGCTCCTACAATGAGCAGTTCTTC.

V usage is TRBV5-4 and J usage is TRBJ2-7, with 13 bases fitting TRBD2. Germline assignment: CDR1 SGHNT and CDR2 YYREEE (reference sequence). J gave up 2 bases and V 0 bases, and 2 bases lay outside the gene matches. The CDR3 totals 16 residues. In DNA, the CDR3 is TGTGCCAGCAGCTTGGACACTAGCGGGAGGGCCTACGAGCAGTACTTC. Translated, it gives CASSLDTSGRAYEQYF.

This chain uses TRBV19 with TRBJ2-2, with a weak D call TRBD1 (5 bases). The germline V gene has CDR1 LNHDA and CDR2 SQIVND (reference sequence). The CDR3 contains 14 residues. The V end lost 6 bases, the J end lost 2 bases, and 10 bases lay between the germline ends. The CDR3 protein is CASRETANTGELFF. The CDR3 nucleotides read TGTGCCAGTAGGGAGACAGCTAACACCGGGGAGCTGTTTTTT.